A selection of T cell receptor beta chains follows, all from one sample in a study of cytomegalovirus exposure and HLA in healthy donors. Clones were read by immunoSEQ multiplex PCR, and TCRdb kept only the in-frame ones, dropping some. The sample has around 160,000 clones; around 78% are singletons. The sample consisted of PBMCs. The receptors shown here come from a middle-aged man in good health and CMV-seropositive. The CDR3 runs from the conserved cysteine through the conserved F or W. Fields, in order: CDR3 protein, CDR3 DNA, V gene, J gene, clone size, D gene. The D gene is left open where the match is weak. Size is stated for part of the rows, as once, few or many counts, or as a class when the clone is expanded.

CDR3: CASSRLTVKKGMNTEAFF; DNA: TGTGCCAGCAGCCGCCTGACAGTTAAAAAGGGGATGAACACTGAAGCTTTCTTT; V: TRBV21-1; J: TRBJ1-1; size: -; D: -
CDR3: CASSYDRGRVGYTF; DNA: TGTGCCAGCAGTTACGACAGGGGGCGCGTTGGCTACACCTTC; V: TRBV2; J: TRBJ1-2; size: -; D: TRBD1
CDR3: CASRLSRAGTDTQYF; DNA: TGTGCCAGCCGCCTCTCGAGAGCGGGCACAGATACGCAGTATTTT; V: TRBV5-6; J: TRBJ2-3; size: few; D: -
CDR3: CAASGSITSTDTQYF; DNA: TGTGCCGCTTCGGGTTCGATAACTAGCACAGATACGCAGTATTTT; V: TRBV19; J: TRBJ2-3; size: -; D: -
CDR3: CASSWGLDTYEQYF; DNA: TGCGCCAGCAGCTGGGGACTAGATACGTACGAGCAGTACTTC; V: TRBV5-1; J: TRBJ2-7; size: few; D: TRBD2
CDR3: CASSQRQGHSPLHF; DNA: TGTGCCAGCAGCCAGAGACAGGGCCACTCACCCCTCCACTTT; V: TRBV11-1; J: TRBJ1-6; size: -; D: TRBD1
CDR3: CASSYTDRRGNTIYF; DNA: TGTGCCAGCAGTTACACGGACAGGCGAGGAAACACCATATATTTT; V: TRBV6-6; J: TRBJ1-3; size: -; D: TRBD1
CDR3: CASSQTGTGTGYEQYF; DNA: TGTGCCAGCAGCCAAACCGGGACAGGGACAGGCTACGAGCAGTACTTC; V: TRBV4-2; J: TRBJ2-7; size: -; D: TRBD1
CDR3: CASSSDAEEVLFF; DNA: TGTGCCAGCAGCTCTGACGCGGAGGAGGTTCTGTTTTTT; V: TRBV7-2; J: TRBJ1-4; size: -; D: -
CDR3: CASRTPGQGGRSDTQYF; DNA: TGTGCCAGCAGAACTCCTGGACAGGGGGGACGTTCAGATACGCAGTATTTT; V: TRBV28; J: TRBJ2-3; size: -; D: TRBD1
CDR3: CASSWDSYEQYF; DNA: TGTGCCAGCAGCTGGGACAGCTACGAGCAGTACTTC; V: TRBV7-2; J: TRBJ2-7; size: -; D: TRBD1
CDR3: CASSLSGLSTGNTIYF; DNA: TGTGCCAGCTCACTATCAGGGTTATCGACTGGAAACACCATATATTTT; V: TRBV18; J: TRBJ1-3; size: once; D: -
CDR3: CAWSVRAYEQYF; DNA: TGTGCCTGGAGTGTCAGGGCCTACGAGCAGTACTTC; V: TRBV30; J: TRBJ2-7; size: -; D: -
CDR3: CASSLSGGGAEKLFF; DNA: TGTGCCAGCAGTTTATCAGGTGGGGGGGCGGAAAAACTGTTTTTT; V: TRBV27; J: TRBJ1-4; size: -; D: -
CDR3: CATSTRGNTEAFF; DNA: TGTGCCACCAGCACCAGGGGAAACACTGAAGCTTTCTTT; V: TRBV15; J: TRBJ1-1; size: -; D: -
CDR3: CARSRVAGANVLTF; DNA: TGTGCCAGGTCCAGGGTAGCTGGGGCCAACGTCCTGACTTTC; V: TRBV21-1; J: TRBJ2-6; size: -; D: -
CDR3: CASSLGQGNTIYF; DNA: TGTGCCAGCAGCTTAGGGCAGGGAAACACCATATATTTT; V: TRBV7-2; J: TRBJ1-3; size: few; D: -
CDR3: CASSQVVSGSHHNEQFF; DNA: TGTGCCAGCAGCCAAGTTGTTAGCGGGAGTCACCACAATGAGCAGTTCTTC; V: TRBV4-2; J: TRBJ2-1; size: once; D: TRBD2
CDR3: CAWSGQGSFSPLHF; DNA: TGTGCCTGGAGTGGACAGGGATCCTTTTCACCCCTCCACTTT; V: TRBV30; J: TRBJ1-6; size: -; D: TRBD1
CDR3: CASSSPRLGNTGNEQYF; DNA: TGTGCCAGCAGCTCTCCACGACTAGGAAACACGGGAAACGAGCAGTACTTC; V: TRBV5-6; J: TRBJ2-7; size: -; D: -
CDR3: CASSVNTGLVLDTQYF; DNA: TGTGCCAGCAGCGTAAATACGGGACTAGTTTTAGATACGCAGTATTTT; V: TRBV9; J: TRBJ2-3; size: -; D: TRBD2
CDR3: CASSTEQGNTEAFF; DNA: TGTGCCAGCAGCACAGAACAGGGGAACACTGAAGCTTTCTTT; V: TRBV9; J: TRBJ1-1; size: few; D: -
CDR3: CASSQEGVPTGELFF; DNA: TGTGCCAGCAGCCAAGAAGGGGTCCCAACCGGGGAGCTGTTTTTT; V: TRBV4-2; J: TRBJ2-2; size: -; D: -
CDR3: CASSLKECKYF; DNA: TGTGCCAGCAGCTTAAAGGAGTGTAAGTACTTC; V: TRBV7-3; J: TRBJ2-7; size: -; D: -
CDR3: CASSLEWEITYNEQFF; DNA: TGTGCCAGCAGCTTAGAATGGGAGATCACCTACAATGAGCAGTTCTTC; V: TRBV7-2; J: TRBJ2-1; size: -; D: -
CDR3: CAWSVPQGSRNTEAFF; DNA: TGTGCCTGGAGTGTACCTCAGGGATCAAGGAACACTGAAGCTTTCTTT; V: TRBV30; J: TRBJ1-1; size: -; D: -
CDR3: CASSPEVARGYTF; DNA: TGTGCCAGCTCACCTGAGGTAGCAAGAGGCTACACCTTC; V: TRBV18; J: TRBJ1-2; size: -; D: -
CDR3: CASGPLAGGAGELFF; DNA: TGTGCCTCGGGGCCCCTAGCGGGAGGGGCCGGGGAGCTGTTTTTT; V: TRBV30; J: TRBJ2-2; size: -; D: TRBD2
CDR3: CASSTQNSGNTIYF; DNA: TGTGCCAGCAGTACCCAGAACTCTGGAAACACCATATATTTT; V: TRBV6-1; J: TRBJ1-3; size: -; D: -